This T cell receptor (beta chain) derives from a study of shared clonotypes between healthy human individuals. General study points: An expected dependence of interdonor clonotype sharing on sequencing depth was noted.

This CDR3 contains 19 residues. From germline, CDR1 is SGHTA and CDR2 FQGNSA. V lost 5 bases to trimming and J lost 0 bases; unmatched junction nucleotides: 16. Assay: immunoSEQ multiplex PCR; the TCRdb copy retains only in-frame clones and omits some. The data contain about 2.4 million clones, 93% of them seen just once; the ten biggest clones take up 0.36%. Both subsets, CD45RA+ naive and CD45RA-negative memory, were split from the CD4+ cells. In the case of this clone: Its target is not known.

Sequenced: naive CD4+ T cells from PBMCs. The subset is: CD45RA+ positively selected. J is TRBJ2-3 and V is TRBV7-2; 8 bases fit TRBD2. The sequence came from a man younger than 30 in good health. Some clones in this sample may be carry-over from other donors' samples. The CDR3 sequence is CASSPRVAGHPLSTDTQYF. Here the CDR3 DNA reads TGTGCCAGCAGCCCTAGGGTAGCGGGGCACCCTCTTAGCACAGATACGCAGTATTTT.